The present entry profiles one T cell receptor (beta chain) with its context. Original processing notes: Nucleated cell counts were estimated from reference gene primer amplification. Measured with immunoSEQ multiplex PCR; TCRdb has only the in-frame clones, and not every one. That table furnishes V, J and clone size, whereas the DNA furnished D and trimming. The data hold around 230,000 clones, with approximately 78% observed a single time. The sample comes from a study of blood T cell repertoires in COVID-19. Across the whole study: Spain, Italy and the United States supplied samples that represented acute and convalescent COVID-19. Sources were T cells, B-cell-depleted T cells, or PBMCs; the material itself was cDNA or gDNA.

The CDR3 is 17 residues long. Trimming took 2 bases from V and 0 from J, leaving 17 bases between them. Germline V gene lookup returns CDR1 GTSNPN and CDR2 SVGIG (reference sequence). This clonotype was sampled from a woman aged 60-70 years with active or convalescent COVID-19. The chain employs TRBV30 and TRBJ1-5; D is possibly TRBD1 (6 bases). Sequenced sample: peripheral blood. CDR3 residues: CAWSRPRRDTSNQPQHF. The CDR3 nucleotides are TGTGCCTGGAGTCGACCCCGCCGGGACACTAGCAATCAGCCCCAGCATTTT.